This TCR beta chain originates from a study of radiation and T cells in renal cell carcinoma. General observations from the study: In blood, top tumor clones expanded by 2 weeks, shrinking by 4.

Time point defined: blood 2 weeks post-SBRT. Treatment of the sample: 15 Gy SBRT to primary tumor, nephrectomy 4 weeks later. This table comes from immunoSEQ multiplex PCR, and its TCRdb copy is limited to in-frame clones, with some not included. The sample yields some 72,000 clones, roughly 80% seen once. As regards this clone: The target antigen is unknown.

J lost 6 bases, V lost 5 bases, and 18 bases had no gene match. The CDR3 has 18 residues. Germline V gene lookup returns CDR1 SEHNR and CDR2 FQNEAQ (reference sequence). Sequenced here: blood, sampled from a patient whose treatment included radiotherapy and nephrectomy. The TCR was taken from a man aged 55 to 70 with renal cell carcinoma. The V call is TRBV7-9, the J call TRBJ2-3; TRBD2 agrees at 9 bases. The CDR3 is CASSLHPGSGSPVDTQYF. The DNA for the CDR3 is TGTGCCAGCAGCCTTCACCCGGGTAGCGGGAGCCCCGTCGATACGCAGTATTTT.